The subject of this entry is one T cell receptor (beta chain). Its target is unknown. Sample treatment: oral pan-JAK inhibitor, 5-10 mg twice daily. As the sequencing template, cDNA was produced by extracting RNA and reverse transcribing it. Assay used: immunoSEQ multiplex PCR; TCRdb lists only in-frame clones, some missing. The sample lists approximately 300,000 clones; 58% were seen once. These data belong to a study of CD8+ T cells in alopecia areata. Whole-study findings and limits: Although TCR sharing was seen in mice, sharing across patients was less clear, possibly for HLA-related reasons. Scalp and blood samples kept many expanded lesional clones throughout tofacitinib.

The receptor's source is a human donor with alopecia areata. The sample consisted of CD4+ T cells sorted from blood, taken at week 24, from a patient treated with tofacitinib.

In DNA form, the CDR3 reads TGCGCCAGCAGCCTCAGTTTGGGACAGGGGGCTTTCTTT. It encodes CASSLSLGQGAFF. This chain joins TRBV4-3 and TRBJ1-1; TRBD1 aligns across 10 bases. Germline V gene data show CDR1 as LGHNA and CDR2 as YSLEER. V trimming: 4 bases; J trimming: 11 bases; junction bases outside the gene matches: 7. This CDR3 contains 13 residues.